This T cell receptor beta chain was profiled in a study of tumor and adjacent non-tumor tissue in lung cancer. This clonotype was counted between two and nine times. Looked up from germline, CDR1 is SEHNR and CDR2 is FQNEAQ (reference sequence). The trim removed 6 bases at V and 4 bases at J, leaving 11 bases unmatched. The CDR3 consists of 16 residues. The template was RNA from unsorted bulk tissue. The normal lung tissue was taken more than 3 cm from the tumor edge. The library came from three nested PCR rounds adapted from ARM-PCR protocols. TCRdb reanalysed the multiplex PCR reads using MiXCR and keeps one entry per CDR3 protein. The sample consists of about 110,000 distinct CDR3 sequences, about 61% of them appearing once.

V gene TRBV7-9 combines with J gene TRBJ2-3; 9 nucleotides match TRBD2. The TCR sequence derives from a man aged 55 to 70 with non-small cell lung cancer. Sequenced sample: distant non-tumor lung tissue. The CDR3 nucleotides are TGTGCCAGCAGGCGCGGGGGGGCCGGCGCCTCAGATACGCAGTATTTT. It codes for CASRRGGAGASDTQYF.